This T cell receptor beta chain was found in a study of control samples from healthy donors and cancer patients. The protocol was immunoSEQ multiplex PCR, while the TCRdb copy is restricted to in-frame clones and leaves out a portion. The sample shows about 160,000 clones, around nine tenths of them seen only once. In germline, CDR1 is MRHNA, CDR2 SNTAGT. V was shortened by 0 bases and J by 9 bases, with 6 bases between the two germline ends. The length of the CDR3 is 12 residues. The receptor's source is a woman aged 30 to 39 in good health. Sequenced sample: blood. V usage is TRBV6-4 and J usage is TRBJ1-3, with D unclear. The CDR3 protein is CASSDSSGTIYF. In DNA form, the CDR3 reads TGTGCCAGCAGTGACTCATCCGGCACCATATATTTT.